A single T cell receptor (beta chain) is shown here with its context. Its antigen remains unidentified. The data were obtained in a study of shared clonotypes between healthy human individuals. Study-wide background: There were three CD4 naive, three CD4 memory, two CD8 naive and one CD8 memory plates per donor.

The assay was immunoSEQ multiplex PCR, and TCRdb's table has in-frame clones only and misses some. The sample yields 2 million to 2.5 million clones, almost 96% seen once. General study points: Enrolling few donors narrowed the genetic and exposure-history diversity that was represented.

Germline V gene data show CDR1 as SGHTS and CDR2 as YDEGEE. This CDR3 has 16 residues. The ends lost 6 bases at V and 2 bases at J; junction bases unmatched: 8. This sequence joins TRBV5-8 and TRBJ2-5; 12 bases are a match to TRBD2. The clonotype comes from a man between 18 and 29 years old in good health. The sequencing sample was made of naive CD4+ T cells sorted from blood. Subset meaning: CD45RA+ positively selected. Here the CDR3 reads CASTPGLAGAQETQYF. CDR3 bases: TGTGCCAGCACCCCGGGACTAGCGGGTGCACAAGAGACCCAGTACTTC.